Listed below are T cell receptor beta chains from one sample, sequenced in a study of T cell responses to AZD1222 COVID-19 vaccine. The protocol was immunoSEQ multiplex PCR, while the TCRdb copy is restricted to in-frame clones and leaves out a portion. In the table there are about 80,000 clones, around 85% of which are singletons. Sequenced here: peripheral blood, sampled 28 days after the second AZD1222 dose. Receptors were obtained from an adult who received the AZD1222 COVID-19 vaccine. Each CDR3 is given with its conserved first and last residue. D genes are given only for firm matches.

j_call v_call d_call cdr3_nt cdr3_aa
TRBJ2-1 TRBV4-2 . TGTGCCAGCAGTCAGGGGGGCGGCTACAATGAGCAGTTCTTC CASSQGGGYNEQFF
TRBJ1-1 TRBV12-3/TRBV12-4 . TGTGCCAGCAGTTGGGGTCTGCACACTGAAGCTTTCTTT CASSWGLHTEAFF
TRBJ2-3 TRBV5-1 TRBD2 TGCGCCAGCAGCTTGGAAACGGGGGGTCGAGGCACAGATACGCAGTATTTT CASSLETGGRGTDTQYF
TRBJ1-2 TRBV6-1 . TGTGCCAGCAGTGAAGCGGGCAGGCACTATGGCTACACCTTC CASSEAGRHYGYTF
TRBJ1-6 TRBV6-2/TRBV6-3 . TGTGCCAGCAGTTTCGCCTATTCACCCCTCCACTTT CASSFAYSPLHF
TRBJ2-4 TRBV19 . TGTGCCAGTAGTATCCAAAACATTCAGTACTTC CASSIQNIQYF
TRBJ1-2 TRBV7-8 TRBD1 TGTGCCAGCAGCAACTCGGACAGGGCTATCTATGGCTACACCTTC CASSNSDRAIYGYTF
TRBJ2-7 TRBV18 TRBD2 TGTGCCAGCTCACCCGGACTAGCGGGGGCTAACGAGCAGTACTTC CASSPGLAGANEQYF
TRBJ2-1 TRBV14 TRBD2 TGTGCCAGCAGCCCGCTGGGAGGGCGAAATGAGCAGTTCTTC CASSPLGGRNEQFF
TRBJ1-5 TRBV2 TRBD1 TGTGCCAGCAGTGACTGGGACAGGAGCAATCAGCCCCAGCATTTT CASSDWDRSNQPQHF
TRBJ2-7 TRBV19 . TGTGCCAGTAGTAGAATGGGGAGGCAGGGAGTCTACGAGCAGTACTTC CASSRMGRQGVYEQYF
TRBJ2-7 TRBV30 TRBD2 TGTGCCTGGGAGACGACTAGCGGATCCTACGAGCAGTACTTC CAWETTSGSYEQYF